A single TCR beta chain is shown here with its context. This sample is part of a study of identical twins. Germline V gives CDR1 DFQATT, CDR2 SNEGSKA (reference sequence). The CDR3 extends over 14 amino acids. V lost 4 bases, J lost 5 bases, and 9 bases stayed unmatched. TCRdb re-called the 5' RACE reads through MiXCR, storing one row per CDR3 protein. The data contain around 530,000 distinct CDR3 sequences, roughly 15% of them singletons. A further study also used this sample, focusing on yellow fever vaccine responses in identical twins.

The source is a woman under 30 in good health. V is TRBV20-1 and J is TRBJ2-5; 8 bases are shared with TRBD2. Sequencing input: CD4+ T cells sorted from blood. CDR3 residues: CSAIGTRSLETQYF. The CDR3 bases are TGCAGTGCTATTGGGACTAGGTCACTCGAGACCCAGTACTTC.